Each of the 3 T cell receptor beta chains below was sequenced from the same sample in a study of identifying expanded T cells in peripheral blood. Assay used: immunoSEQ multiplex PCR; TCRdb lists only in-frame clones, some missing. Of more than 85,000 clones in the sample, around 89% were seen once. The sequencing sample was made of blood. These receptors came from a person aged 18 to 69 in good health.

The chain recombines TRBV6-5 with TRBJ1-1; D possibly corresponds to TRBD1 (6 bases). The CDR3 spans 14 residues. Germline-derived CDR1 and CDR2 are MNHEY and SVGAGI. Trimming cost V 9 bases and J 4 bases, with 18 bases left between them. CDR3 amino acids: CASIPQGRGTEAFF. In nucleotides, the CDR3 is TGTGCCAGTATCCCACAGGGCCGGGGCACTGAAGCTTTCTTT.

This clone was counted a few times. V gene TRBV15 combines with J gene TRBJ1-1; D possibly corresponds to TRBD1 (5 bases). The V end lost 0 bases, the J end lost 1 base, and 12 bases lay between the germline ends. Germline-derived CDR1 and CDR2 are LNHNV and YYDKDF (reference sequence). The length of the CDR3 is 16 residues. CDR3 protein: CATSRDVWGENTEAFF. The DNA of the CDR3 is TGTGCCACCAGCAGAGATGTGTGGGGCGAGAACACTGAAGCTTTCTTT.

The chain couples TRBV29-1 to TRBJ1-2; D call uncertain. The CDR3 length is 12 residues. Looked up from germline, CDR1 is SQVTM and CDR2 is ANQGSEA. Between the trimmed V and J ends, which lost 3 bases and 1 base, there was a span of 6 bases. In DNA form, the CDR3 reads TGCAGCGTTGAGGAGATTAACTATGGCTACACCTTC. Encoded protein: CSVEEINYGYTF.